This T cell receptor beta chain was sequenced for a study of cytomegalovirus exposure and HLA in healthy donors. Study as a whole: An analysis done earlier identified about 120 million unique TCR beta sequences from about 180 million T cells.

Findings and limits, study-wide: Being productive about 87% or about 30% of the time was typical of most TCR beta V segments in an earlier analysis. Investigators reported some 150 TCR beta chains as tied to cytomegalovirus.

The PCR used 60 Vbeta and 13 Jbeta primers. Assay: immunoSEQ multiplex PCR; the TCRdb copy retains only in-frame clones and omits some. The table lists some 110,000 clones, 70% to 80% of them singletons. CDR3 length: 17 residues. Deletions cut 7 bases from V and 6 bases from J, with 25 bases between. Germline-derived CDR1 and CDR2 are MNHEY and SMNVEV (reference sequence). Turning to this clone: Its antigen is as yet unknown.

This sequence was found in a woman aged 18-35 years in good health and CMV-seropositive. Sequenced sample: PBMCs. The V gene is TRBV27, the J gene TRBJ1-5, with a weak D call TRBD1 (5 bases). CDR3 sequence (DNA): TGTGCCAGCAAATCCCTATTAGGTGGGGGGGAGTCTCAGCCCCAGCATTTT. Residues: CASKSLLGGGESQPQHF.